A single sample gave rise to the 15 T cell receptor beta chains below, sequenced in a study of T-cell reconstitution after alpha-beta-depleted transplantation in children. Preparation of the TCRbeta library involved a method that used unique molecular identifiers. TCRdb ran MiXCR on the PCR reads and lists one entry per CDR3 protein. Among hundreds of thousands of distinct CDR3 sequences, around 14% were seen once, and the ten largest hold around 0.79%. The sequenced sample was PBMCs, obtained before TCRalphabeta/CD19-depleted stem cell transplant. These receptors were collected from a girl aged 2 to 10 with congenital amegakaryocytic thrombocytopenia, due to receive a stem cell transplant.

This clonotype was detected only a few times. CDR3 amino acids: CASSWGLNYEQYF. In nucleotides, the CDR3 is TGTGCCAGCAGCTGGGGACTAAACTACGAGCAGTACTTC. The chain joins TRBV7-2 to TRBJ2-7, with TRBD2 matching 7 bases. With V trimmed by 4 bases and J by 3 bases, 3 bases remained unmatched. The CDR3 length is 13 residues. Germline loops: CDR1 SGHTA, CDR2 FQGNSA. The entire variable domain, with the rest obtained from reference TRBV7-2 and TRBJ2-7, is as follows: GAGVSQSPSNKVTEKGKDVELRCDPISGHTALYWYRQSLGQGLEFLIYFQGNSAPDKSGLPSDRFSAERTGGSVSTLTIQRTQQEDSAVYLCASSWGLNYEQYFGPGTRLTVT.

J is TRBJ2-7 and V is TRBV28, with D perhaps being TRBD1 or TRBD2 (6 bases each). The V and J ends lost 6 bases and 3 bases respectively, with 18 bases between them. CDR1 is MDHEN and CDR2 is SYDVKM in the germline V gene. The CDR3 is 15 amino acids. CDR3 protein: CASSTHREDFYEQYF. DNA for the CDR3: TGTGCCAGCAGCACCCACAGGGAGGATTTCTACGAGCAGTACTTC.

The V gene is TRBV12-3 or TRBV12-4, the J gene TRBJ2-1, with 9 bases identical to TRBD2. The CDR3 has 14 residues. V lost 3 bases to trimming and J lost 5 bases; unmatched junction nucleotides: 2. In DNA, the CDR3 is TGTGCCAGCAGTTTCCGACTAGCGGACAATGAGCAGTTCTTC. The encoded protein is CASSFRLADNEQFF.

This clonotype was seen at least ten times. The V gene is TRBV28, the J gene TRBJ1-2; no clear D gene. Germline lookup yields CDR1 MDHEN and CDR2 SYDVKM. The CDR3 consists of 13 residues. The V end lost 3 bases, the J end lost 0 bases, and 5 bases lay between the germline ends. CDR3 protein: CASSLRTNYGYTF. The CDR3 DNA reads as TGTGCCAGCAGTTTGAGGACTAACTATGGCTACACCTTC.

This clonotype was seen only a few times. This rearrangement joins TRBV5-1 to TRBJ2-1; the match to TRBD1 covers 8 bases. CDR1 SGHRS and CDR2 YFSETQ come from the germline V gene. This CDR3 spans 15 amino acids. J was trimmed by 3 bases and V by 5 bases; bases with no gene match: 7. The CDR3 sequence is CASRIGQGFYNEQFF. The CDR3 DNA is TGCGCCAGCAGGATTGGACAGGGCTTCTACAATGAGCAGTTCTTC.

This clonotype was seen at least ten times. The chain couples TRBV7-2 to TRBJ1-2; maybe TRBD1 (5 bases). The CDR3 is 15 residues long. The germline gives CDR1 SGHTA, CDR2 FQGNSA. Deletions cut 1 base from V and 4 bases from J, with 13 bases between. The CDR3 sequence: CASSLVRDSIYGYTF. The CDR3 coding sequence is TGTGCCAGCAGCTTAGTTCGGGACTCAATCTATGGCTACACCTTC.

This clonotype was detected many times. The CDR3 is CSARVLVAEGEQFF. For the CDR3, the DNA is TGCAGTGCTAGAGTCTTGGTAGCGGAGGGTGAGCAGTTCTTC. V usage is TRBV20-1 and J usage is TRBJ2-1; D is possibly TRBD2 (6 bases). Germline V gene lookup returns CDR1 DFQATT and CDR2 SNEGSKA (reference sequence). V was trimmed by 1 base and J by 9 bases, leaving 16 bases between them. The CDR3 covers 14 residues.

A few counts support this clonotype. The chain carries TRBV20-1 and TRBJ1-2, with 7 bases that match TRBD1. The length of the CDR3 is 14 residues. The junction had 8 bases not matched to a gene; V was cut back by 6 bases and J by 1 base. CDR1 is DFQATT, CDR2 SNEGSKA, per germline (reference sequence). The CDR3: CSARGDLFNYGYTF. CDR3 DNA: TGCAGTGCCAGGGGGGACCTTTTTAACTATGGCTACACCTTC.

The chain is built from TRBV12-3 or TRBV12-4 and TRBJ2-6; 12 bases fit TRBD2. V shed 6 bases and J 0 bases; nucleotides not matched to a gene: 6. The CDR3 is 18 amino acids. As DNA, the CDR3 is TGTGCCAGCAGCAGACTAGCGGGAGTTGGCTCTGGGGCCAACGTCCTGACTTTC. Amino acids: CASSRLAGVGSGANVLTF.

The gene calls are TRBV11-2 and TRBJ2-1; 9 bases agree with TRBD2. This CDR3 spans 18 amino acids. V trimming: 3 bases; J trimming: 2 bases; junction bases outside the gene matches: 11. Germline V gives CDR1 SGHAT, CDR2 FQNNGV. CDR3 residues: CASSFPRLAGLTYNEQFF. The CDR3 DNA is TGTGCCAGCAGCTTCCCCCGGCTAGCGGGGTTAACCTACAATGAGCAGTTCTTC.

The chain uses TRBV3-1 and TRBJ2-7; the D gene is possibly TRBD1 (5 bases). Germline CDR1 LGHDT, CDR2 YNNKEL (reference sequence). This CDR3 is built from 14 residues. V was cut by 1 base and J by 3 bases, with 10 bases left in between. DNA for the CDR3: TGTGCCAGCAGCCAAGTCGTGGGGCGCTACGAGCAGTACTTC. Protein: CASSQVVGRYEQYF.

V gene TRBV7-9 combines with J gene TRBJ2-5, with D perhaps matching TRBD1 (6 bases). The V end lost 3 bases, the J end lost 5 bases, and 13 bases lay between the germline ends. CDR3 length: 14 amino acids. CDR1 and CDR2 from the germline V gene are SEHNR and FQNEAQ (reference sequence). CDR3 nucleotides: TGTGCCAGCAGCTTGAAACAGGGTTTCGAGACCCAGTACTTC. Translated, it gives CASSLKQGFETQYF.

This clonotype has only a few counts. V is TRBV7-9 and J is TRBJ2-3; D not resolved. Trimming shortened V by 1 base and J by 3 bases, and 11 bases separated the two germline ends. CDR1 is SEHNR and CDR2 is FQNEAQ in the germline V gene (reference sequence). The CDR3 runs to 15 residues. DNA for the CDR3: TGTGCCAGCAGCTTAGTATCCCTCTATACAGATACGCAGTATTTT. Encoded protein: CASSLVSLYTDTQYF. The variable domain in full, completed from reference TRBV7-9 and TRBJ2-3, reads DTGVSQNPRHKITKRGQNVTFRCDPISEHNRLYWYRQTLGQGPEFLTYFQNEAQLEKSRLLSDRFSAERPKGSFSTLEIQRTEQGDSAMYLCASSLVSLYTDTQYFGPGTRLTVL.

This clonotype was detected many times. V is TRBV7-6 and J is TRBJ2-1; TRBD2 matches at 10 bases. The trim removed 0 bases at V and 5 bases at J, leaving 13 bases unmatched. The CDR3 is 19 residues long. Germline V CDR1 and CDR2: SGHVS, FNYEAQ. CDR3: CASSLAVRASGRKNNEQFF. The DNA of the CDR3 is TGTGCCAGCAGCTTAGCCGTGCGGGCTAGCGGGAGAAAGAACAATGAGCAGTTCTTC.

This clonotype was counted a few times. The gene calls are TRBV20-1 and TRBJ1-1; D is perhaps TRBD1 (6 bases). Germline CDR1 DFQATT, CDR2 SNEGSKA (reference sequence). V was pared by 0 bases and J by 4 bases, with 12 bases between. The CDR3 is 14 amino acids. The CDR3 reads CSARDEGGGTEAFF. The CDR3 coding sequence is TGCAGTGCTAGAGATGAGGGGGGGGGCACTGAAGCTTTCTTT.